The rows below give T cell receptor beta chains drawn from one sample of a study of blood T cell repertoires in COVID-19. The repertoire was sequenced with immunoSEQ multiplex PCR; TCRdb's copy has only in-frame clones and lacks some. The sample contains about 300,000 clones, around nine tenths of which appear only once. Sample: peripheral blood. All receptors come from a man in his 70s with acute or convalescent COVID-19. Each CDR3 is given with its conserved first and last residue.

CDR3aa	j_gene	v_gene
CASSLSDTEAFF	TRBJ1-1	TRBV7-9
CASSPRGIYTQYF	TRBJ2-3	TRBV18
CASSQYRSLNTEAFF	TRBJ1-1	TRBV3-1/TRBV3-2
CASSPGGVEEQYF	TRBJ2-7	TRBV3-1/TRBV3-2
CASSTRQGETYEQYF	TRBJ2-7	TRBV7-2
CASRGQGQETQYF	TRBJ2-5	TRBV5-1
CASSGTQETQYF	TRBJ2-5	TRBV9
CASSLSRDRQGVYF	TRBJ2-5	TRBV5-4
CASSIDQRGQPQHF	TRBJ1-5	TRBV19
CASSLERQGHSPLHF	TRBJ1-6	TRBV11-2
CASSLDGTGGSGEQFF	TRBJ2-1	TRBV5-1
CASSQAANYGYTF	TRBJ1-2	TRBV7-2
CASSEGGGGLNSPLHF	TRBJ1-6	TRBV2
CASSSGGGTQYF	TRBJ2-5	TRBV5-1
CASRRLAGGIDDTQYF	TRBJ2-3	TRBV27
CASSFNRGQSYEQYF	TRBJ2-7	TRBV7-2
CASSYPGTGAPNEQFF	TRBJ2-1	TRBV6-5
CASGAGSSGKEKLFF	TRBJ1-4	TRBV2
CASSQEQGNGYTF	TRBJ1-2	TRBV3-1/TRBV3-2
CAWSVIGGDADTQYF	TRBJ2-3	TRBV30
CASSILGLGARNTEAFF	TRBJ1-1	TRBV19
CASSYSRASTDTQYF	TRBJ2-3	TRBV6-5
CASSSSGTGNMYGYTF	TRBJ1-2	TRBV5-1
CASSNGQGAWEQFF	TRBJ2-1	TRBV5-1
CAWSIRVIGEQYF	TRBJ2-7	TRBV30
CSVAPESSGNTIYF	TRBJ1-3	TRBV29-1
CASSLGARNTGELFF	TRBJ2-2	TRBV5-6
CASSLWGGETQYF	TRBJ2-5	TRBV5-6
CASSQDLGTGDNEQFF	TRBJ2-1	TRBV4-1
CASSLSRGSSYEQYF	TRBJ2-7	TRBV7-2
CASSSRLAQSTDTQYF	TRBJ2-3	TRBV6-2/TRBV6-3
CASSKESGRAGETQYF	TRBJ2-5	TRBV21-1
CAWSVRSNQPQHF	TRBJ1-5	TRBV30
CASSRNSLKNTGELFF	TRBJ2-2	TRBV18
CASRTGGSYNEQFF	TRBJ2-1	TRBV10-2
CASRRAAEQYF	TRBJ2-7	TRBV2
CASSYFSGTIYNEQFF	TRBJ2-1	TRBV6-5
CASSQGNSGNTIYF	TRBJ1-3	TRBV28
CASSRDRGLGEQYF	TRBJ2-7	TRBV11-2
CASSSDRVPNTEAFF	TRBJ1-1	TRBV2
CASSDRRENTEAFF	TRBJ1-1	TRBV25-1
CASSVGEVHLHF	TRBJ1-6	TRBV2
CAWTMRFSTDTQYF	TRBJ2-3	TRBV30
CASPTGTDQETQYF	TRBJ2-5	TRBV23-1
CASSLQGNTEAFF	TRBJ1-1	TRBV7-2
CASSLPGLAGYEQYF	TRBJ2-7	TRBV5-5
CASSLRRQQNTIYF	TRBJ1-3	TRBV3-1/TRBV3-2
CASSLIKVGLAVTDTQYF	TRBJ2-3	TRBV5-6
CASTGAGGFMADTQYF	TRBJ2-3	TRBV2
CASSPGTDNYGYTF	TRBJ1-2	TRBV18
CASSEFGGIGELFF	TRBJ2-2	TRBV6-1
CASMLAWGANEKLFF	TRBJ1-4	TRBV19
CASAKLAGVSYEQYF	TRBJ2-7	TRBV10-1
CASSYSLGLAPETQYF	TRBJ2-5	TRBV6-5